This entry describes one TCR beta chain. No antigen is known for it. The data originate from a study of T-cell memory formation after mild COVID-19. Findings and caveats of the study: A balance of CD4 and CD8 characterized clones contracting day 15 to 85, whereas later expanders leaned CD4+. Clones which contracted sat mainly in CM and EM if CD4+, and in EMRA if CD8+. Pre-infection memory showed some responding clones, and this suggested that cross-reactive memory joined.

TCRdb reprocessed the 5' RACE reads via MiXCR and lists one record per CDR3 protein. The profile shows under 700,000 distinct CDR3 sequences, just over 20% of them singletons. Trimming at V came to 5 bases and at J to 5 bases, leaving 8 bases not matched to a gene. Germline values: CDR1 SGHTA, CDR2 FQGTGA. The CDR3 is made up of 14 amino acids. This clonotype was obtained from an adult woman who had mild COVID-19 (a few samples of this study predate the infection). Cell type and time point are not known. The sample was PBMCs or a T cell subset sorted from them (not recorded which). The V call is TRBV7-3, the J call TRBJ1-1; 7 bases align to TRBD1. CDR3 loop: CASSHRDRSTEAFF. CDR3 in DNA: TGTGCCAGCAGCCACCGGGACAGATCAACTGAAGCTTTCTTT.